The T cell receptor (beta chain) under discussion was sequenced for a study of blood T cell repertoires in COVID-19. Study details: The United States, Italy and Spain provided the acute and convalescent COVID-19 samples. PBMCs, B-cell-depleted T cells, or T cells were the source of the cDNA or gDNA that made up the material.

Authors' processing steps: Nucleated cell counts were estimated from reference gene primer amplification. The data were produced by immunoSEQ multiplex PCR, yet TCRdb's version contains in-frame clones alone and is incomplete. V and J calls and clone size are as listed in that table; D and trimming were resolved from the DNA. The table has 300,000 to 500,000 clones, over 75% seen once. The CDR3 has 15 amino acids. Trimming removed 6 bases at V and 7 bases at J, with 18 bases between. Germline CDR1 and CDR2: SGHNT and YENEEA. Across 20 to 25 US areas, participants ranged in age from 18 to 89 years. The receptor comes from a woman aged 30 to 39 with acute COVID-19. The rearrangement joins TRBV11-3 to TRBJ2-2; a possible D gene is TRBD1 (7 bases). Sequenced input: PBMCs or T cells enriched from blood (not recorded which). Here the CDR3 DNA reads TGTGCCAGCAGTTTTCTCAGGGGGGCCGGCGGGGAGCTGTTTTTT. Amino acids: CASSFLRGAGGELFF.